This T cell receptor beta chain was recovered during a study of PD-1 blockade in classical Hodgkin lymphoma (dated by TCRdb to 2018 to 2020). For the wider study: Nivolumab dosing was 3 mg/kg intravenously every 2 weeks, continuing until either disease progression or unacceptable toxicity. The study used CyTOF and TCR beta sequencing to define a peripheral blood immune signature of response to PD-1 blockade in classical Hodgkin lymphoma. What the research found in general, with its limitations: Among trial patients, those achieving complete response had baseline diversity similar to that of newly diagnosed patients, while diversity was significantly lower in partial responders and progressors. Diversity was lower in patients who began nivolumab less than 1 year after ASCT, so these patients were left out of later analyses to avoid confounding by immune reconstitution. Baseline TCR diversity was reported to be lower in newly diagnosed patients than in healthy donors, and even lower in relapsed/refractory patients. CD4+ but not CD8+ TCR diversity rose significantly by C4D1 (p=0.0027 vs p=0.16), most apparent in complete responders (p=0.02). The study covered only a single clinical trial cohort, and the causes of the repertoire differences, possibly disease activity or prior therapy, were still not defined.

Genomic DNA was isolated using the Qiagen DNeasy kit from unsorted PBMCs as well as from negatively selected CD4+ and CD8+ fractions. TCR beta CDR3 regions were amplified by immunoSEQ multiplex PCR using primers annealing to V and J segments. A synthetic immune receptor repertoire was used to minimize amplification bias, and any residual bias was removed computationally once sequencing was done. Per the original workflow: Custom Python scripts were used to quantify repertoire diversity as the Shannon entropy index. The unsorted, CD4+ and CD8+ repertoires were each analyzed separately, with the exception of combined analyses, where CD4+ and CD8+ sequences were merged in silico. A clone counted as expanded when the clone's frequency after treatment rose at least 2-fold relative to C1D1, and clones undetected at baseline were given a pseudocount of 0.5. Clones with 0 or 1 copy at C1D1 were classified as singleton clones, and clones with 2 or more copies were classified as non-singleton clones. By matching protein sequences in sorted samples from the same patient, clones expanded in unsorted samples were annotated as CD4+, CD8+ or unknown. Wilcoxon tests on paired samples were used to test diversity changes from C1D1 to C4D1. The immuneACCESS repertoire file appears here via TCRdb, limited to in-frame rearrangements. These files lack a portion of the clones; in checked studies, under half of the deficit traces to unresolved V genes, and the cause of the others is not known. Clonal size and the V and J genes are those of that table, whereas D and trimming came from the DNA. The sample has fewer than 110,000 clones on record, more than 85% of them singletons. The ten largest clones capture 6.6% of the sample.

According to the study, the label for this sample's time point signals: cycle 2 day 1 (C2D1) of nivolumab. Every trial patient had relapsed after autologous stem cell transplantation, and cohorts A, B and C differed in prior brentuximab vedotin exposure. The trial cohort was composed of about 60 patients with relapsed/refractory classical Hodgkin lymphoma, for whom complete response, partial response or progressive disease was recorded as best overall response. In the multi-cohort phase II CheckMate 205 trial, trial patients received single-agent nivolumab. An independent review committee assessed best overall response by applying the 2007 International Working Group response criteria. Trial PBMCs were obtained immediately prior to nivolumab initiation (C1D1) and on therapy at cycle 2 day 1 and cycle 4 day 1. Peripheral blood was collected in 8 mL Vacutainer Cell Preparation Tubes, from which PBMCs were isolated by centrifugation and then cryopreserved.

On this clone itself: Its cognate antigen has yet to be identified. The sample holds no much larger clone one base away, and base qualities are not on file.

The germline V gene provides CDR1 MGHDK and CDR2 SYGVNS. The CDR3, from cysteine to phenylalanine, totals 14 residues. Kept here is only the CDR3 DNA, which spans 42 bases and is read in frame from base 1. V drops 2 bases and J drops 10 bases, leaving 15 bases in between. This receptor was taken from a human donor with classical Hodgkin lymphoma. The sequencing here drew on peripheral blood mononuclear cells (PBMCs), taken before the second cycle of nivolumab. This chain is built from TRBV25-1 and TRBJ2-1; the D gene is perhaps TRBD2, from 6 matching bases. The CDR3 has the sequence CASSEPMTSPEQFF. The DNA sequence is TGTGCCAGCAGTGAACCCATGACTAGTCCGGAGCAGTTCTTC.